The source of this T cell receptor (beta chain) is a study of blood T cell repertoires in COVID-19. Study-level background: T cells, B-cell-depleted T cells, or PBMCs supplied cDNA or gDNA.

Germline V lookup: CDR1 SGDLS, CDR2 YYNGEE. The trim removed 2 bases at V and 4 bases at J, leaving 2 bases unmatched. The CDR3 is 15 residues long. As for this clone: Different DNA sequences within this sample yield the same CDR3.

In the source study's methods: Cell counts per sample came from amplifying reference gene primers. Sequencing used immunoSEQ multiplex PCR; TCRdb keeps in-frame clones, though not all of them. V, J and clone size are taken as reported in that table, and D and trimming were inferred from the DNA itself. The sample lists 270,000 or so clones, approximately 91% occurring once. Specimen: peripheral blood. The chain has TRBV9 and TRBJ2-3; 12 bases line up with TRBD2. This sequence originates from a woman between 35 and 50 years old who had recovered from COVID-19. The CDR3 loop is CASSVTSGSSDTQYF. For the CDR3, the DNA is TGTGCCAGCAGCGTGACTAGCGGGAGTTCAGATACGCAGTATTTT. Full variable domain (rest looked up from reference TRBV9 and TRBJ2-3): DSGVTQTPKHLITATGQRVTLRCSPRSGDLSVYWYQQSLDQGLQFLIQYYNGEERAKGNILERFSAQQFPDLHSELNLSSLELGDSALYFCASSVTSGSSDTQYFGPGTRLTVL.